What follows are 24 T cell receptor beta chains derived from one specimen sequenced in a study of T cells in localized non-small cell lung cancer. The method was immunoSEQ multiplex PCR; TCRdb's version includes in-frame clones alone and lacks a portion of them. The sample holds fewer than 3,000 clones, around 30% seen once. The source was lung tumor tissue, collected before any cancer treatment. The receptors shown here come from a man aged 40-75 years with stage II squamous cell lung carcinoma.

This clone was counted a few times. V gene TRBV10-2 combines with J gene TRBJ2-7; D is ambiguous. Germline CDR1 reads WSHSY; CDR2 reads SAAADI. The V gene lost 3 bases and the J gene lost 0 bases, with 12 bases spanning the gap. This CDR3 spans 15 amino acids. The chain's CDR3 is CASSEIGLSSYEQYF. The CDR3 DNA is TGCGCCAGCAGTGAAATAGGGCTTAGCTCCTACGAGCAGTACTTC.

This clone ranks as large. The chain employs TRBV9 and TRBJ1-4; 7 bases map to TRBD1. Losses at the gene ends were 3 bases for V and 3 bases for J; bases not matched to a gene: 2. The germline V gene encodes CDR1 SGDLS and CDR2 YYNGEE. This CDR3 is built from 14 residues. This CDR3 reads CASSGGTANEKLFF. As DNA, the CDR3 is TGTGCCAGCAGCGGAGGGACAGCTAATGAAAAACTGTTTTTT.

By sample fraction, this clone is medium-sized. The chain joins TRBV11-3 to TRBJ2-1, with a possible D match to TRBD1 (7 bases). This CDR3 is 15 amino acids long. Germline CDR1 and CDR2: SGHNT and YENEEA. V dropped 3 bases and J dropped 7 bases, with 16 bases sitting between them. The CDR3 loop is CASSLTGIGGNEQFF. CDR3 DNA sequence: TGTGCCAGCAGCTTGACAGGGATAGGGGGGAATGAGCAGTTCTTC.

The chain couples TRBV28 to TRBJ1-5; no definite D call. This CDR3 has 12 amino acids. Trimming took off 4 bases at V and 7 bases at J, with 8 bases between the two ends. Germline loops: CDR1 MDHEN, CDR2 SYDVKM. CDR3 coding DNA: TGTGCCAGCAGTTATTCCGAACAGCCCCAGCATTTT. This encodes CASSYSEQPQHF.

The V call is TRBV9, the J call TRBJ1-5, with D perhaps TRBD1 (5 bases). The CDR3 contains 15 residues. V was trimmed by 5 bases and J by 2 bases, leaving 14 bases between them. Germline CDR1 and CDR2: SGDLS and YYNGEE. The CDR3: CASSPQGLGNQPQHF. The CDR3 bases are TGTGCCAGCAGTCCGCAGGGCCTAGGCAATCAGCCCCAGCATTTT.

The count of this clone is one. V and J are TRBV5-1 and TRBJ2-7; D is possibly TRBD2 (6 bases). This CDR3 is 15 amino acids long. V lost 0 bases and J lost 5, with 15 bases in between. The germline gives CDR1 SGHRS, CDR2 YFSETQ. CDR3 nucleotides: TGCGCCAGCAGCTTGGGTGGCGGGAAATTGGACGAGCAGTACTTC. Protein: CASSLGGGKLDEQYF.

This clone has more than one count but fewer than ten. The rearrangement links TRBV14 to TRBJ1-2; possibly TRBD1 for D (6 bases). This CDR3 is 13 amino acids long. CDR1 is SGHDN, CDR2 FVKESK, per germline. The ends were cut back, 0 bases at V and 8 bases at J, with 10 bases in the middle. CDR3 sequence (DNA): TGTGCCAGCAGCCAAGATTATAGGGGGGGCTACACCTTC. It translates to CASSQDYRGGYTF.

The rearrangement joins TRBV30 to TRBJ1-5, with no clear D. The germline CDR1 and CDR2 sequences are GTSNPN and SVGIG (reference sequence). V lost 1 base and J lost 3, with 7 bases in between. The CDR3 loop spans 13 amino acids. The CDR3 DNA reads as TGTGCCTGGAGTGGACAATACAATCAGCCCCAGCATTTT. Translated, it gives CAWSGQYNQPQHF.

The V call is TRBV9, the J call TRBJ2-7; 13 bases match TRBD2. Germline CDR1 is SGDLS and CDR2 is YYNGEE. V dropped 9 bases and J dropped 2; count of bases not matched to a gene: 5. CDR3 size: 14 residues. The CDR3 DNA is TGTGCCATCCCGGGACTAGCGGGAACCTACGAGCAGTACTTC. It is translated as CAIPGLAGTYEQYF. The full variable domain, with the rest looked up from reference TRBV9 and TRBJ2-7, is DSGVTQTPKHLITATGQRVTLRCSPRSGDLSVYWYQQSLDQGLQFLIQYYNGEERAKGNILERFSAQQFPDLHSELNLSSLELGDSALYFCAIPGLAGTYEQYFGPGTRLTVT.

This clone was seen only a few times. This chain links TRBV6-9 with TRBJ2-2; D is perhaps TRBD1 (5 bases). The length of the CDR3 is 14 residues. V lost 6 bases and J lost 5, with 13 bases in between. Germline loops: CDR1 MNHGY, CDR2 SVAAGI. For the CDR3, the DNA is TGTGCCAGCAGCACAGGAGCCGGTACCGGGGAGCTGTTTTTT. This translates into CASSTGAGTGELFF.

The CDR3 loop is CASSLDGRVSEQYF. The CDR3 DNA follows: TGCGCCAGCAGCTTGGACGGGAGAGTAAGCGAGCAGTACTTC. The chain links TRBV5-1 to TRBJ2-7; perhaps TRBD2 as D (6 bases). V lost 0 bases and J lost 6, with 13 bases in between. This CDR3 spans 14 amino acids. Germline V CDR1 and CDR2: SGHRS, YFSETQ. Combining the CDR3 with reference TRBV5-1 and TRBJ2-7 gives the whole variable domain KAGVTQTPRYLIKTRGQQVTLSCSPISGHRSVSWYQQTPGQGLQFLFEYFSETQRNKGNFPGRFSGRQFSNSRSEMNVSTLELGDSALYLCASSLDGRVSEQYFGPGTRLTVT.

V and J are TRBV30 and TRBJ2-7; 7 positions agree with TRBD1. V trimming: 0 bases; J trimming: 2 bases; junction bases outside the gene matches: 4. Germline CDR1 reads GTSNPN; CDR2 reads SVGIG (reference sequence). This CDR3 is 14 amino acids long. The CDR3 spells CAWSVPGGTYEQYF. The CDR3 region has the DNA TGTGCCTGGAGTGTTCCAGGGGGAACCTACGAGCAGTACTTC.

This clone was seen a handful of times. The gene calls are TRBV6-8 and TRBJ2-5; 7 nucleotides line up with TRBD2. This CDR3 is 18 amino acids long. Germline values: CDR1 MNHGY, CDR2 SAAAGT. V was clipped by 6 bases and J by 4 bases; unmatched bases: 20. For the CDR3, the DNA is TGTGCCAGCAGACCCCCCAGGACCGGGAGCGGGGTAGCAGAGACCCAGTACTTC. Its protein is CASRPPRTGSGVAETQYF.

This clone came up once. This chain links TRBV25-1 with TRBJ1-2; 8 positions match TRBD1. V lost 6 bases to trimming and J lost 7 bases; unmatched junction nucleotides: 10. This CDR3 contains 14 residues. Germline loops: CDR1 MGHDK, CDR2 SYGVNS. The CDR3 DNA sequence: TGTGCCAGCAGCCGGACAGGGAGTGGTGGTGGCTACACCTTC. This sequence encodes CASSRTGSGGGYTF.

This clone was detected a few times. J is TRBJ2-2 and V is TRBV9; 9 nucleotides line up with TRBD1. From germline, CDR1 is SGDLS and CDR2 YYNGEE. The length of the CDR3 is 15 residues. The trim removed 5 bases at V and 6 bases at J, leaving 8 bases unmatched. CDR3 DNA sequence: TGTGCCAGCAGTTTAAGGGGACAGGGAGCCGGGGAGCTGTTTTTT. It yields the protein CASSLRGQGAGELFF. The full variable domain, in which reference TRBV9 and TRBJ2-2 provide the parts outside the CDR3, is DSGVTQTPKHLITATGQRVTLRCSPRSGDLSVYWYQQSLDQGLQFLIQYYNGEERAKGNILERFSAQQFPDLHSELNLSSLELGDSALYFCASSLRGQGAGELFFGEGSRLTVL.

The V call is TRBV6-8, the J call TRBJ1-1; D not certain. The CDR3 consists of 13 residues. Trimming pared 2 bases from V and 6 bases from J, leaving 10 bases between. In germline, CDR1 is MNHGY, CDR2 SAAAGT. The CDR3 bases are TGTGCCAGCAGTTACGGTTGGGGTTCTGAAGCTTTCTTT. Translation: CASSYGWGSEAFF.

The count of this clone is one. This chain uses TRBV29-1 with TRBJ2-5, with D possibly being TRBD2 (7 bases). Germline lookup yields CDR1 SQVTM and CDR2 ANQGSEA. The CDR3 sequence is 13 residues long. V lost 6 bases to trimming and J lost 5 bases, with 16 bases between them. CDR3 protein: CSVGGQGGETQYF. In DNA, the CDR3 is TGCAGCGTCGGGGGCCAGGGAGGGGAGACCCAGTACTTC.

The table lists this clone with a few counts. The chain links TRBV28 to TRBJ1-5; D gene ambiguous. There are 16 residues in the CDR3. Per the germline V gene, CDR1 is MDHEN and CDR2 is SYDVKM. V gave up 3 bases and J gave up 3 bases, with 15 bases separating them. The CDR3 sequence: CASSFRTSSVNQPQHF. The CDR3 nucleotides read TGTGCCAGCAGTTTTCGGACCTCATCGGTCAATCAGCCCCAGCATTTT. Looking up the rest from reference TRBV28 and TRBJ1-5 gives the full variable domain: DVKVTQSSRYLVKRTGEKVFLECVQDMDHENMFWYRQDPGLGLRLIYFSYDVKMKEKGDIPEGYSVSREKKERFSLILESASTNQTSMYLCASSFRTSSVNQPQHFGDGTRLSIL.

DNA of the CDR3: TGTGCCTGGAGGTCGGGGTCTGGGGCCAACGTCCTGACTTTC. It encodes CAWRSGSGANVLTF. V usage is TRBV30 and J usage is TRBJ2-6; D may be TRBD2 (5 bases). CDR3 size: 14 residues. V dropped 3 bases and J dropped 1 base, with 7 bases sitting between them. Looked up from germline, CDR1 is GTSNPN and CDR2 is SVGIG (reference sequence).

This clone was detected only a few times. This chain uses TRBV11-3 with TRBJ2-3; 7 bases are a match to TRBD2. Germline assignment: CDR1 SGHNT and CDR2 YENEEA. V lost 2 bases, J lost 8 bases, and 10 bases stayed unmatched. This CDR3 region has 15 residues. For the CDR3, the DNA is TGTGCCAGCAGCTTAATCGTGGGAGGGCCGGGTACGCAGTATTTT. Translated, it gives CASSLIVGGPGTQYF.

This clone came up a few times. This chain connects TRBV4-1 to TRBJ1-2; D is ambiguous. With 1 base removed from V and 2 bases from J, the gap between germline ends came to 11 bases. This CDR3 spans 15 amino acids. CDR1 and CDR2 from the germline V gene are MGHRA and YSYEKL. DNA of the CDR3: TGCGCCAGCAGCCAAGGTGGTGGAGGGAACTATGGCTACACCTTC. Translated: CASSQGGGGNYGYTF.

This chain joins TRBV11-3 and TRBJ2-3, with TRBD1 matching 11 bases. Germline CDR1 reads SGHNT; CDR2 reads YENEEA. CDR3 size: 15 residues. With 5 bases clipped from V and 3 bases from J, the junction kept 4 bases outside the gene matches. The CDR3 DNA is TGTGCCAGCAGCCGGACAGGGGGCTGGACAGATACGCAGTATTTT. Its protein product is CASSRTGGWTDTQYF.

This clone has more than one count but fewer than ten. The chain employs TRBV6-8 and TRBJ2-5; the match to TRBD2 covers 13 bases. Per germline, CDR1 MNHGY and CDR2 SAAAGT. CDR3 size: 15 residues. Trimming took 6 bases from V and 5 from J; bases not matched to a gene: 6. The CDR3 region has the DNA TGTGCCAGCAGCCGTGGGACTAGCGGGACCGAGACCCAGTACTTC. This encodes CASSRGTSGTETQYF.

The chain employs TRBV5-1 and TRBJ1-2; TRBD1 might be the D (5 bases). V dropped 1 base and J dropped 2 bases, with 12 bases sitting between them. Germline loops: CDR1 SGHRS, CDR2 YFSETQ. The CDR3 loop spans 15 amino acids. CDR3 sequence (DNA): TGCGCCAGCAGCTTGACGGCAGGGACGAACTATGGCTACACCTTC. It is translated as CASSLTAGTNYGYTF.